One T cell receptor beta chain is described in this entry. Its antigen is unknown. Naive CD8 cells lacked CD45RO and underwent positive selection for CCR7, leaving out terminally differentiated effector memory CD45RA+ cells. There were only Caucasian adults among the donors, and all lived in Nashville, Tennessee. It was at deep level that the assay was run. Sequenced by immunoSEQ multiplex PCR; TCRdb stores in-frame clones only, minus some. The table shows some 2 million clones, with about 95% occurring only once. Germline V gene data show CDR1 as MNHNY and CDR2 as SVGAGI (reference sequence). This CDR3 contains 14 residues. Trimming took off 2 bases at V and 0 bases at J, with 7 bases between the two ends. The source of the sample is a study of shared clonotypes between healthy human individuals. Study context: Three plates were used per donor for CD4 naive, three for CD4 memory, two for CD8 naive and one for CD8 memory.

General observations from the study: The authors expected sequencing depth to affect clonotype sharing among donors.

This TCR came from a man between 18 and 29 years old in good health. The chain combines TRBV6-6 with TRBJ1-2; no reliable D call. The sample comprised naive CD8+ T cells sorted from blood. DNA of the CDR3: TGTGCCAGCAGTTACCGGACGGCTAACTATGGCTACACCTTC. Translation: CASSYRTANYGYTF.